These 14 T cell receptor beta chains were sequenced from one sample in a study of spatial heterogeneity in lung cancer. Each CDR3 protein gets one entry after TCRdb re-called the 5' RACE reads with MiXCR. The table lists about 92,000 distinct CDR3 sequences, around 12% of them singletons, with about two fifths in the top ten. Documented time point: sample taken at primary tumor resection. The sample was PBMCs, taken at surgery. The receptor set was obtained from a male donor with early-stage non-small cell lung cancer.

This clonotype turned up a few times. The chain carries TRBV2 and TRBJ2-6; no clear D gene. The length of the CDR3 is 15 residues. The V end lost 7 bases, the J end lost 0 bases, and 10 bases lay between the germline ends. CDR1 is SNHLY and CDR2 is FYNNEI in the germline V gene. This chain's CDR3 is CASTASRSGANVLTF. The CDR3 region has the DNA TGTGCCAGCACAGCTTCACGCTCTGGGGCCAACGTCCTGACTTTC. The variable domain in full, completed from reference TRBV2 and TRBJ2-6, reads EPEVTQTPSHQVTQMGQEVILRCVPISNHLYFYWYRQILGQKVEFLVSFYNNEISEKSEIFDDQFSVERPDGSNFTLKIRSTKLEDSAMYFCASTASRSGANVLTFGAGSRLTVL.

This clonotype showed up just a few times. The J gene is TRBJ2-2, the V gene TRBV6-6; perhaps D is TRBD1 or TRBD2 (5 bases each). V dropped 4 bases and J dropped 7 bases, with 13 bases sitting between them. The CDR3 sequence is 14 residues long. The germline CDR1 and CDR2 sequences are MNHNY and SVGAGI (reference sequence). DNA of the CDR3: TGTGCCAGCAGTTTCCCGATGGGGGTCGGGGAGCTGTTTTTT. Translating it yields CASSFPMGVGELFF.

The chain combines TRBV7-2 with TRBJ1-2; D gene ambiguous. Germline CDR1 and CDR2: SGHTA and FQGNSA. The CDR3 runs to 13 residues. The ends were cut back, 1 base at V and 5 bases at J, with 8 bases in the middle. The CDR3 coding sequence is TGTGCCAGCAGCTTAGACAAGCTGTATGGCTACACCTTC. This encodes CASSLDKLYGYTF.

This clonotype has just a few counts. This chain links TRBV7-2 with TRBJ2-1, with D perhaps given as TRBD1 or TRBD2 (5 bases each). The germline V gene encodes CDR1 SGHTA and CDR2 FQGNSA. Trimming pared 4 bases from V and 7 bases from J, leaving 11 bases between. The CDR3 sequence is 13 residues long. The CDR3 DNA sequence: TGTGCCAGCAGCTACGGGGACGCGAATGAGCAGTTCTTC. As protein: CASSYGDANEQFF.

This clonotype turned up a few times. This chain uses TRBV20-1 with TRBJ2-7, with 7 bases that match TRBD1. Germline CDR1 DFQATT, CDR2 SNEGSKA (reference sequence). The CDR3 is 14 residues long. Trimming at V came to 0 bases and at J to 2 bases, leaving 4 bases not matched to a gene. CDR3 DNA sequence: TGCAGTGCTAGAGATTTCCAGGGGGCCTACGAGCAGTACTTC. Translating it yields CSARDFQGAYEQYF.

V usage is TRBV5-4 and J usage is TRBJ1-2, with 7 bases fitting TRBD1. From germline, CDR1 is SGHNT and CDR2 YYREEE (reference sequence). This CDR3 is 13 amino acids long. The V segment lost 5 bases and the J segment 4 bases; nucleotides outside the gene matches: 5. This CDR3 is CASSKDRAYGYTF. For the CDR3, the DNA is TGTGCCAGCAGTAAAGACAGGGCCTATGGCTACACCTTC.

V usage is TRBV4-2 and J usage is TRBJ2-1; 8 bases fit TRBD1. Germline CDR1 is LGHNA and CDR2 is YNFKEQ. With V trimmed by 3 bases and J by 5 bases, 6 bases remained unmatched. This CDR3 comprises 15 residues. CDR3 DNA sequence: TGTGCCAGCAGCCATGGACAGGGTGGGGACAATGAGCAGTTCTTC. Its protein is CASSHGQGGDNEQFF.

Many counts were recorded for this clonotype. This chain connects TRBV7-9 to TRBJ1-4, with D uncertain. Germline assignment: CDR1 SEHNR and CDR2 FQNEAQ (reference sequence). The CDR3 covers 11 residues. V gave up 5 bases and J gave up 11 bases, with 9 bases separating them. CDR3 coding DNA: TGTGCCAGCAGCCTTGACCGGAAACTGTTTTTT. Residues: CASSLDRKLFF.

This clonotype has at least ten counts. The chain combines TRBV10-3 with TRBJ2-1, with D tentatively TRBD2 (7 bases). From germline, CDR1 is ENHRY and CDR2 SYGVKD. Trimming pared 11 bases from V and 5 bases from J, leaving 22 bases between. The CDR3 runs to 15 residues. The CDR3 protein is CAVGGTTVPNNEQFF. Written as DNA, the CDR3 is TGTGCCGTCGGGGGGACAACGGTACCAAACAATGAGCAGTTCTTC.

In this sample, this clonotype turned up a few times. The gene calls are TRBV15 and TRBJ2-5; 11 bases are shared with TRBD1. The CDR3 runs to 14 residues. Germline V gives CDR1 LNHNV, CDR2 YYDKDF (reference sequence). The V segment lost 3 bases and the J segment 4 bases; nucleotides outside the gene matches: 1. CDR3 DNA sequence: TGTGCCACCAGCAGGGACAGGGGGCCAGAGACCCAGTACTTC. It yields the protein CATSRDRGPETQYF.

CDR3 in DNA: TGCAGTGCTAGAGGGATCTACGGGCCAGATACGCAGTATTTT. Protein product: CSARGIYGPDTQYF. V gene TRBV20-1 combines with J gene TRBJ2-3, with D uncertain. The CDR3 sequence is 14 residues long. V was cut by 1 base and J by 4 bases, with 12 bases left in between. The V gene's germline CDR1 is DFQATT and CDR2 SNEGSKA (reference sequence).

There are many counts of this clonotype. The chain is built from TRBV15 and TRBJ1-5, with D maybe TRBD1 (6 bases). The CDR3 totals 18 residues. Trimming shortened V by 0 bases and J by 4 bases, and 19 bases separated the two germline ends. Germline CDR1 LNHNV, CDR2 YYDKDF (reference sequence). The CDR3 nucleotides are TGTGCCACCAGCAGAGACTTGAACCGGGGGGCGTCGAATCAGCCCCAGCATTTT. It specifies CATSRDLNRGASNQPQHF.

As regards this clonotype: A much larger clone sits a single nucleotide away, making a read error possible. This sequence joins TRBV7-3 and TRBJ1-1; possible D gene TRBD1, 5 bases. Germline CDR1 SGHTA, CDR2 FQGTGA. CDR3 size: 15 residues. Trimming pared 1 base from V and 1 base from J, leaving 10 bases between. The CDR3 loop reads CASSLNAGKNTEAFF. For the CDR3, the DNA is TGTGCCAGCAGCTTAAACGCAGGGAAGAACACTGAAGCTTTCTTT.

The chain couples TRBV5-6 to TRBJ2-3; TRBD2 matches at 11 bases. Germline CDR1 and CDR2: SGHDT and YYEEEE. V lost 1 base, J lost 3 bases, and 4 bases stayed unmatched. The CDR3 loop spans 16 amino acids. The CDR3 region has the DNA TGTGCCAGCAGCTTGAGGGCTAGCGGGGGGACAGATACGCAGTATTTT. Translating gives CASSLRASGGTDTQYF.